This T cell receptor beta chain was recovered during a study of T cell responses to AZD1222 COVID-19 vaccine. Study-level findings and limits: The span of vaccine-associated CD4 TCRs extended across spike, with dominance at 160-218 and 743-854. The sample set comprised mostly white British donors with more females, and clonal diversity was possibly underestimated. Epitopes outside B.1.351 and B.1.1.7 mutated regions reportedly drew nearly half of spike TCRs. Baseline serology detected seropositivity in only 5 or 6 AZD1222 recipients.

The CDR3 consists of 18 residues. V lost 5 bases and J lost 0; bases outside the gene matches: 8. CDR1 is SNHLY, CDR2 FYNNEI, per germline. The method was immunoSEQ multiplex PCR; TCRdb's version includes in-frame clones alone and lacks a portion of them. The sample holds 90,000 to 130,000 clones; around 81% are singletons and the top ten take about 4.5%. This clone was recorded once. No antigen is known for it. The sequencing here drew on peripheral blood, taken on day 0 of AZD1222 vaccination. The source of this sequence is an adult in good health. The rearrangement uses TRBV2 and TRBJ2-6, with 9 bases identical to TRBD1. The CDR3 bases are TGTGCCAGCAGTAACCCCGGGACAGGGTTCTCTGGGGCCAACGTCCTGACTTTC. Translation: CASSNPGTGFSGANVLTF.